The 9 T cell receptor beta chains listed next were all sequenced from one sample in a study of T cell changes during pregnancy in multiple sclerosis. Libraries were prepared by immunoSEQ multiplex PCR; TCRdb keeps only in-frame clonotypes and omits some of them. The sample contains 20,000 to 25,000 clones, roughly 89% of which appear only once. This sample comprised CD8+ T cells from peripheral blood mononuclear cells, obtained in the first trimester of pregnancy. The receptor set was obtained from a female donor with multiple sclerosis, enrolled in a pregnancy study.

The chain has TRBV10-3 and TRBJ2-1, with D maybe TRBD2 (5 bases). This CDR3 region has 12 residues. The V and J ends lost 6 bases and 5 bases respectively, with 8 bases between them. Germline loops: CDR1 ENHRY, CDR2 SYGVKD. Here the CDR3 reads CAISISDNEQFF. Here the CDR3 DNA reads TGTGCCATCAGCATTAGCGACAATGAGCAGTTCTTC.

The chain combines TRBV14 with TRBJ1-4, with 7 nucleotides matching TRBD1. Germline V CDR1 and CDR2: SGHDN, FVKESK. Trimming cost V 3 bases and J 4 bases; bases outside gene matches: 5. CDR3 length: 15 residues. The CDR3 is CASSQNQGGNEKLFF. The CDR3 DNA follows: TGTGCCAGCAGCCAGAACCAGGGGGGTAATGAAAAACTGTTTTTT.

The chain uses TRBV4-3 and TRBJ1-3, with a weak D call TRBD1 (6 bases). Germline V CDR1 and CDR2: LGHNA, YSLEER. With 2 bases removed from V and 3 bases from J, the gap between germline ends came to 8 bases. This CDR3 is built from 14 residues. Here the CDR3 reads CASSQRTDGNTIYF. In nucleotides, the CDR3 is TGCGCCAGCAGCCAACGGACAGATGGAAACACCATATATTTT.

The chain uses TRBV7-6 and TRBJ1-1; 7 nucleotides agree with TRBD1. Germline V gene data show CDR1 as SGHVS and CDR2 as FNYEAQ. The V and J ends lost 6 bases and 7 bases, in that order; junction bases with no gene match: 2. There are 11 residues in the CDR3. This CDR3 is CASSDRDEAFF. The CDR3 DNA follows: TGTGCCAGCAGTGACAGGGATGAAGCTTTCTTT.

The chain links TRBV2 to TRBJ2-5; 12 bases are shared with TRBD2. The CDR3 length is 14 residues. After removal of 4 bases from V and 5 bases from J, the junction contained 2 bases not matched to a gene. Germline CDR1 SNHLY, CDR2 FYNNEI. The CDR3 sequence is CASSGLAGVETQYF. The CDR3 DNA follows: TGTGCCAGCAGTGGACTAGCGGGGGTGGAGACCCAGTACTTC.

The table lists this clone with a few counts. The V and J genes are TRBV11-2 and TRBJ2-1; TRBD2 agrees at 14 bases. Trimming took 1 base from V and 8 from J; bases not matched to a gene: 7. CDR1 and CDR2 (germline): SGHAT, FQNNGV. The CDR3 has 17 residues. CDR3 nucleotide sequence: TGTGCCAGCAGCTTAGGGTATGGGACTAGCGGGAGCGATGAGCAGTTCTTC. It encodes CASSLGYGTSGSDEQFF.

The chain is built from TRBV9 and TRBJ2-1; 15 bases are a match to TRBD2. Unmatched junction bases numbered 5, after V lost 2 bases and J lost 8 bases. The CDR3 totals 16 residues. The V gene's germline CDR1 is SGDLS and CDR2 YYNGEE. The CDR3 DNA is TGTGCCAGCAGCGTCCGGACTAGCGGGAGGGACGATGAGCAGTTCTTC. Residues: CASSVRTSGRDDEQFF.

The chain recombines TRBV7-2 with TRBJ2-1; maybe TRBD2 (5 bases). The CDR3 has 16 residues. V was cut by 1 base and J by 6 bases, with 16 bases left in between. The germline CDR1 and CDR2 sequences are SGHTA and FQGNSA. Here the CDR3 DNA reads TGTGCCAGCAGCTTAGTCGCAGCGGTTAGCCCCAATGAGCAGTTCTTC. The encoded protein is CASSLVAAVSPNEQFF.

The V call is TRBV5-6, the J call TRBJ1-4; no firm D call. CDR3 length: 15 amino acids. Trimming removed 0 bases from V and 5 bases from J, with 11 bases in between. CDR1 and CDR2 from the germline V gene are SGHDT and YYEEEE. CDR3 sequence (DNA): TGTGCCAGCAGCTTGGGGGCAGGATTAAATGAAAAACTGTTTTTT. Its protein product is CASSLGAGLNEKLFF.